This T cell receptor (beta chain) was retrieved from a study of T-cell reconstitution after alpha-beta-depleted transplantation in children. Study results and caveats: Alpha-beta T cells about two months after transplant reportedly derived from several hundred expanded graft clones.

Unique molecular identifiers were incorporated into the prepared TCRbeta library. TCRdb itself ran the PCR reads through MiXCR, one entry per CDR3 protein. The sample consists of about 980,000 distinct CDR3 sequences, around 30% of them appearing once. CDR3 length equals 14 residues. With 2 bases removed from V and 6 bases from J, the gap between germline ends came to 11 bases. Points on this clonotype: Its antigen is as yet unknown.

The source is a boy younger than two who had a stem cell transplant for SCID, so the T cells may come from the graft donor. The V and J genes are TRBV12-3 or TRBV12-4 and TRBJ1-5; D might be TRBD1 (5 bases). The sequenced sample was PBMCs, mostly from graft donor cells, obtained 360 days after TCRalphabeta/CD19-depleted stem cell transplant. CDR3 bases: TGTGCCAGCAGTTTAATGGGGGGGATTCAGCCCCAGCATTTT. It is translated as CASSLMGGIQPQHF.